This T cell receptor (beta chain) came from a study of PD-1 blockade in classical Hodgkin lymphoma. Following autologous stem cell transplantation, relapse occurred in every patient, and exposure to brentuximab vedotin varied. The germline V and J ends were trimmed by 3 bases and 4 bases, with 8 bases remaining between them. Germline V CDR1 and CDR2: GTSNPN, SVGIG (reference sequence). The CDR3 has 12 amino acids. TCRdb keeps only in-frame clones here, not all; method: immunoSEQ multiplex PCR. This table has 95,000 to 100,000 clones, roughly 91% appearing once. The chain couples TRBV30 to TRBJ2-3; D call uncertain. This specimen was peripheral blood mononuclear cells (PBMCs), taken before the second cycle of nivolumab. This TCR derives from a human donor with classical Hodgkin lymphoma. This CDR3 is CAWSGLPDTQYF. The CDR3 DNA reads TGTGCCTGGAGCGGGTTACCAGATACGCAGTATTTT. The variable domain in full, completed from reference TRBV30 and TRBJ2-3, reads SQTIHQWPATLVQPVGSPLSLECTVEGTSNPNLYWYRQAAGRGLQLLFYSVGIGQISSEVPQNLSASRPQDRQFILSSKKLLLSDSGFYLCAWSGLPDTQYFGPGTRLTVL.